This TCR beta chain is drawn from a study of PD-1 blockade in classical Hodgkin lymphoma. Points from the study as a whole: TCR diversity rose significantly by C4D1 in CD4+ but not CD8+ cells. Patients who began taking nivolumab under 1 year after ASCT were left out.

The protocol was immunoSEQ multiplex PCR, while the TCRdb copy is restricted to in-frame clones and leaves out a portion. Of fewer than 15,000 clones listed, roughly 90% were seen once; the top ten hold under 0.65%. Every one of the patients relapsed after autologous stem cell transplantation (brentuximab vedotin exposure was variable). Out of thawed PBMCs, magnetic negative selection purified CD4+ T cells. Comments on this clone: Its antigen is unidentified.

The source was CD4+ T cells from blood, collected at baseline. This sequence originates from a human donor with classical Hodgkin lymphoma.

The chain's CDR3 is CASSVTPSTDTQYF. CDR3 in DNA: TGTGCCAGTAGTGTGACACCAAGCACAGATACGCAGTATTTT. The chain joins TRBV19 to TRBJ2-3; no firm D call. V was clipped by 5 bases and J by 0 bases, with 9 bases between them. CDR3 length: 14 residues. Germline lookup yields CDR1 LNHDA and CDR2 SQIVND (reference sequence).